These T cell receptor beta chains were read from a single sample in a study of blood T cell repertoires in COVID-19. Generated by immunoSEQ multiplex PCR, the TCRdb table keeps only in-frame clones and is missing some. The table records some 190,000 clones, more than 70% of them present only once. Specimen: peripheral blood. The receptors derive from a person aged 70 to 85 with COVID-19, enrolled during active disease. Both conserved end residues are part of each CDR3. The D gene is left open where the match is weak. Clone size is stated in some rows and not others, as once, few, many or a class when expanded.

v_call	d_call	j_call	clone_size	cdr3_length	cdr3_aa	cdr3_nt
TRBV18	-	TRBJ2-7	-	14	CASSPRAANYEQYF	TGTGCCAGCTCACCACGGGCTGCAAACTACGAGCAGTACTTC
TRBV6-5	TRBD1	TRBJ2-7	-	14	CATNRDREAYEQYF	TGTGCCACCAACCGGGACAGGGAGGCCTACGAGCAGTACTTC
TRBV5-8	-	TRBJ2-7	-	12	CASSLVAPWQYF	TGTGCCAGCAGCTTGGTGGCTCCTTGGCAGTACTTC
TRBV6-2/TRBV6-3	-	TRBJ2-1	-	14	CASSPRQAYNEQFF	TGTGCCAGCAGCCCGAGACAAGCCTACAATGAGCAGTTCTTC
TRBV5-4	TRBD2	TRBJ2-3	-	16	CASSPISGASTDTQYF	TGTGCCAGCAGCCCGATTAGCGGGGCCAGCACAGATACGCAGTATTTT
TRBV9	TRBD2	TRBJ2-5	-	13	CASSGLAEETQYF	TGTGCCAGCAGCGGACTAGCGGAAGAGACCCAGTACTTC
TRBV11-2	TRBD1	TRBJ1-1	-	17	CASRNAGQGGMNTEAFF	TGTGCCAGCAGAAACGCCGGACAGGGGGGGATGAACACTGAAGCTTTCTTT
TRBV19	-	TRBJ1-5	-	16	CATRSRSRGGNQPQHF	TGTGCCACCCGGTCCCGGAGCCGGGGGGGCAATCAGCCCCAGCATTTT
TRBV28	TRBD1	TRBJ1-2	-	13	CASSFGTGEGYTF	TGTGCCAGCAGTTTCGGGACAGGGGAGGGCTACACCTTC
TRBV5-4	TRBD2	TRBJ2-7	-	15	CASSLSASGSYEQYF	TGTGCCAGCAGCTTGTCGGCTAGCGGGAGTTACGAGCAGTACTTC
TRBV23-1	TRBD1	TRBJ1-5	-	19	CASSPPRTGAGNSNQPQHF	TGCGCCAGCAGTCCACCCCGGACAGGGGCAGGGAATAGCAATCAGCCCCAGCATTTT
TRBV19	-	TRBJ1-5	few	17	CASSNTQGIKSNQPQHF	TGTGCCAGTAGTAATACACAGGGAATTAAGAGCAATCAGCCCCAGCATTTT
TRBV6-2/TRBV6-3	-	TRBJ2-3	-	14	CASSSAGSTDTQYF	TGTGCCAGCAGTTCGGCAGGGTCGACAGATACGCAGTATTTT
TRBV7-2	TRBD2	TRBJ2-1	-	16	CASSPRGLAGRYEQFF	TGTGCCAGCAGCCCCAGGGGTCTAGCGGGGAGGTATGAGCAGTTCTTC
TRBV30	-	TRBJ1-4	once	17	CAWSVLSGGDPNEKLFF	TGTGCCTGGAGTGTACTAAGTGGGGGGGATCCTAATGAAAAACTGTTTTTT
TRBV27	-	TRBJ1-2	-	13	CATRQATNYGYTF	TGTGCCACCAGACAGGCTACTAACTATGGCTACACCTTC
TRBV6-1	-	TRBJ2-1	-	16	CASSVISGIDYNEQFF	TGTGCCAGCAGTGTAATTTCGGGGATCGATTACAATGAGCAGTTCTTC
TRBV7-8	-	TRBJ1-4	-	18	CASSLAVGTGISNEKLFF	TGTGCCAGCAGCTTAGCTGTGGGCACAGGAATCAGTAATGAAAAACTGTTTTTT
TRBV27	-	TRBJ1-4	-	14	CASRNQGVNEKLFF	TGTGCCAGCCGTAATCAGGGCGTAAATGAAAAACTGTTTTTT
TRBV3-1/TRBV3-2	-	TRBJ2-1	-	15	CASSLGTRVGAEQFF	TGTGCCAGCAGCCTGGGAACTAGGGTCGGCGCTGAGCAGTTCTTC
TRBV29-1	-	TRBJ1-3	-	17	CSVEEEGPINSGNTIYF	TGCAGCGTTGAAGAGGAGGGCCCCATTAACTCTGGAAACACCATATATTTT
TRBV7-2	TRBD2	TRBJ2-2	-	15	CASSLAGGLAGELFF	TGTGCCAGCAGCTTGGCGGGGGGGTTGGCCGGGGAGCTGTTTTTT
TRBV27	-	TRBJ1-6	-	14	CASSSRDYNSPLHF	TGTGCCAGCAGTTCCAGGGACTATAATTCACCCCTCCACTTT
TRBV6-2/TRBV6-3	-	TRBJ2-7	-	14	CASSDPGLSREQYF	TGTGCCAGCAGTGACCCCGGGTTGAGTCGCGAGCAGTACTTC
TRBV5-1	-	TRBJ1-4	-	14	CASSLGQFNEKLFF	TGCGCCAGCAGCTTGGGGCAGTTTAATGAAAAACTGTTTTTT
TRBV28	-	TRBJ1-5	once	15	CASTPPGGGNQPQHF	TGTGCCAGCACCCCCCCCGGCGGGGGGAATCAGCCCCAGCATTTT
TRBV11-2	-	TRBJ1-6	-	18	CASSRDRTEGSYNSPLHF	TGTGCCAGCAGTCGAGACCGGACGGAGGGCTCCTATAATTCACCCCTCCACTTT
TRBV6-2/TRBV6-3	-	TRBJ1-1	-	14	CASSYSISGTEAFF	TGTGCCAGCAGTTACTCGATCTCAGGGACTGAAGCTTTCTTT
TRBV7-9	TRBD2	TRBJ2-5	-	15	CASSLLAGGQETQYF	TGTGCCAGCAGCTTATTAGCGGGGGGCCAAGAGACCCAGTACTTC
TRBV28	-	TRBJ1-5	-	14	CASSPALAYQPQHF	TGTGCCAGCAGCCCCGCTTTGGCTTATCAGCCCCAGCATTTT
TRBV29-1	-	TRBJ1-4	-	14	CSVERGRDQGGLFF	TGCAGCGTTGAGCGGGGCCGGGACCAGGGCGGACTGTTTTTT
TRBV5-4	TRBD1	TRBJ1-6	-	15	CASSLTGGLGSPLHF	TGTGCCAGCAGTTTAACAGGGGGTTTAGGTTCACCCCTCCACTTT
TRBV12-3/TRBV12-4	-	TRBJ2-7	-	13	CASKQGGSAMQYF	TGTGCCAGTAAACAGGGTGGGAGTGCGATGCAGTACTTC
TRBV7-8	-	TRBJ1-5	-	18	CASSSVPGQQFSNQPQHF	TGTGCCAGCAGCTCAGTACCGGGACAACAGTTTAGCAATCAGCCCCAGCATTTT
TRBV19	TRBD2	TRBJ2-5	-	15	CASSIPSGGQETQYF	TGTGCCAGTAGTATTCCTAGCGGGGGCCAAGAGACCCAGTACTTC
TRBV13	-	TRBJ2-6	-	17	CASSFGPFLSGANVLTF	TGTGCCAGCAGCTTTGGGCCCTTTCTCTCTGGGGCCAACGTCCTGACTTTC
TRBV6-2/TRBV6-3	-	TRBJ1-2	-	15	CASSSQGLGDYGYTF	TGTGCCAGCAGTTCCCAGGGCCTAGGGGACTATGGCTACACCTTC
TRBV30	-	TRBJ1-2	-	13	CAWTPGQSYGYTF	TGTGCCTGGACACCAGGACAGAGCTATGGCTACACCTTC
TRBV5-4	-	TRBJ1-2	-	10	CASSLYSVTF	TGTGCCAGCAGCTTGTACAGTGTCACCTTC
TRBV28	TRBD1	TRBJ1-6	-	17	CASSRAFRGQGWSPLHF	TGTGCCAGCAGTCGGGCGTTTAGGGGACAGGGGTGGTCACCCCTCCACTTT
TRBV28	-	TRBJ1-2	-	11	CASHAGGGYTF	TGTGCCAGCCACGCGGGGGGGGGCTACACCTTC
TRBV6-5	-	TRBJ1-2	-	12	CASSRGEVGYTF	TGTGCCAGCAGTCGGGGTGAGGTTGGCTACACCTTC
TRBV19	-	TRBJ1-5	-	16	CASSMKAGTSNQPQHF	TGTGCCAGTAGTATGAAGGCGGGGACCAGCAATCAGCCCCAGCATTTT
TRBV15	-	TRBJ2-3	-	14	CATSSRLVADTQYF	TGTGCCACCAGCAGTAGGCTAGTGGCAGATACGCAGTATTTT
TRBV6-4	-	TRBJ1-2	-	11	CASSDEHGYTF	TGTGCCAGCAGCGACGAGCATGGCTACACCTTC
TRBV19	TRBD1	TRBJ2-1	-	14	CASSTRTGGDEQFF	TGTGCCAGTAGTACTCGGACAGGGGGCGATGAGCAGTTCTTC
TRBV28	TRBD1	TRBJ1-6	-	16	CASSLSRGLRNSPLHF	TGTGCCAGCAGTTTATCCAGGGGGTTGAGGAATTCACCCCTCCACTTT
TRBV5-1	TRBD2	TRBJ2-3	-	18	CASSLGLAGGRGTDTQYF	TGCGCCAGCAGCTTGGGACTAGCGGGAGGGCGTGGCACAGATACGCAGTATTTT
TRBV25-1	TRBD1	TRBJ2-3	-	14	CASSDARGPDTQYF	TGTGCCAGCAGTGATGCCAGGGGGCCAGATACGCAGTATTTT
TRBV6-5	-	TRBJ2-1	-	12	CASSYIGDEQFF	TGTGCCAGCAGTTACATAGGAGATGAGCAGTTCTTC
TRBV7-2	-	TRBJ1-1	-	15	CASSLEGRGSTEAFF	TGTGCCAGCAGCTTAGAAGGCAGGGGCAGTACTGAAGCTTTCTTT
TRBV12-3/TRBV12-4	-	TRBJ2-3	-	13	CASSYGAEDTQYF	TGTGCCAGCAGTTATGGGGCTGAAGATACGCAGTATTTT
TRBV7-8	-	TRBJ2-4	-	15	CASSPRLGAKNIQYF	TGTGCCAGCAGCCCCCGACTAGGAGCCAAAAACATTCAGTACTTC
TRBV10-3	TRBD1	TRBJ1-2	-	15	CAISDPDRGSYGYTF	TGTGCCATCAGTGACCCTGACAGGGGATCTTATGGCTACACCTTC
TRBV7-2	TRBD2	TRBJ2-5	once	15	CASSLHRTRKETQYF	TGTGCCAGCAGCTTACACAGGACTAGGAAAGAGACCCAGTACTTC